This passage covers 7 T cell receptor beta chains from one sample sequenced in a study of regulatory T cells in long-lasting Graves disease. The TCR beta library used iRepertoire HTBI primers with Arm-PCR amplification of CDR3. TCRdb reanalysed the multiplex PCR reads using MiXCR and keeps one entry per CDR3 protein. The data show approximately 540,000 distinct CDR3 sequences, around 11% seen once. The time point was: newly diagnosed GD, antithyroid drugs for less than 3 months. PBMC-extracted RNA yielded the TCR library. The sample was also reused in another study, on T cells in Graves' hyperthyroidism and ophthalmopathy.

The starting material was peripheral blood mononuclear cells (PBMCs), obtained at new diagnosis, from a patient treated with antithyroid drugs. The source is a woman aged 25 to 39 with Graves disease.

This clonotype has ten or more counts. This sequence joins TRBV30 and TRBJ1-5; D is ambiguous. Germline values: CDR1 GTSNPN, CDR2 SVGIG (reference sequence). V was cut by 2 bases and J by 0 bases, with 5 bases left in between. CDR3 length: 13 residues. The CDR3 here is CAWSPDSNQPQHF. The DNA for the CDR3 is TGTGCCTGGAGTCCCGATAGCAATCAGCCCCAGCATTTT.

This clonotype was detected ten times or more. The chain combines TRBV12-3 or TRBV12-4 with TRBJ1-1; D uncertain. The ends were cut back, 8 bases at V and 0 bases at J, with 7 bases in the middle. The CDR3 loop spans 12 amino acids. The CDR3 sequence is CASGRVNTEAFF. Written as DNA, the CDR3 is TGTGCCAGCGGGAGGGTGAACACTGAAGCTTTCTTT.

The chain carries TRBV20-1 and TRBJ2-1; 12 bases fit TRBD1. V was pared by 2 bases and J by 2 bases, with 7 bases of the junction left unmatched. This CDR3 has 17 residues. Germline CDR1 is DFQATT and CDR2 is SNEGSKA (reference sequence). The CDR3 sequence is CSARSPWDRGPYNEQFF. DNA of the CDR3: TGCAGTGCTAGATCTCCGTGGGACAGGGGGCCCTACAATGAGCAGTTCTTC.

This clonotype was detected ten times or more. The chain joins TRBV7-3 to TRBJ2-1, with TRBD2 matching over 9 bases. The germline V gene has CDR1 SGHTA and CDR2 FQGTGA. Trimming cost V 5 bases and J 0 bases; bases outside gene matches: 11. This CDR3 is built from 18 residues. CDR3 sequence reads: CASSPGRGGASSYNEQFF. The CDR3, as DNA: TGTGCCAGCAGCCCCGGGCGGGGGGGGGCGAGCTCCTACAATGAGCAGTTCTTC.

This clonotype was picked up a small number of times. The chain uses TRBV6-2 or TRBV6-3 and TRBJ1-3, with 10 bases fitting TRBD1. The CDR3 contains 15 residues. After removal of 6 bases from V and 8 bases from J, the junction contained 10 bases not matched to a gene. Germline V gene data show CDR1 as MNHEY and CDR2 as SVGEGT. The CDR3 spells CASRSAGTGEHTIYF. The DNA of the CDR3 is TGTGCCAGCAGGTCAGCCGGGACAGGGGAACACACCATATATTTT.

This clonotype appeared a few times. The chain combines TRBV3-1 with TRBJ2-1; 10 bases agree with TRBD2. The germline gives CDR1 LGHDT, CDR2 YNNKEL (reference sequence). Unmatched junction bases numbered 8, after V lost 0 bases and J lost 3 bases. The CDR3 totals 18 residues. CDR3: CASSQDLASGSIYNEQFF. The CDR3 coding sequence is TGTGCCAGCAGCCAAGATCTGGCTAGCGGGAGTATCTACAATGAGCAGTTCTTC.

Ten or more counts support this clonotype. The V call is TRBV18, the J call TRBJ2-5; the D gene is possibly TRBD2 (6 bases). V was clipped by 3 bases and J by 4 bases, with 18 bases between them. Germline V lookup: CDR1 KGHSH, CDR2 LQKENI. The CDR3 has 16 residues. The CDR3 sequence is CASSPRRERPRETQYF. DNA of the CDR3: TGTGCCAGCTCACCTCGGAGGGAGCGGCCCCGAGAGACCCAGTACTTC.